This T cell receptor beta chain is drawn from a study of cytomegalovirus exposure and HLA in healthy donors. A word on this clone: Antigen unknown.

PCR amplification relied on 60 Vbeta primers (plus 13 Jbeta primers). The data were produced by immunoSEQ multiplex PCR, yet TCRdb's version contains in-frame clones alone and is incomplete. The table records about 120,000 clones, approximately 82% of them present only once. Study outcomes and limitations: Most TCR sequences proved rare, with some public TCRs found in many donors. The authors later found TCR association rates varying by HLA locus, with DRB1 most and HLA-C fewest.

The CDR3 is 13 amino acids. Germline values: CDR1 SNHLY, CDR2 FYNNEI. V lost 8 bases and J 1 base, leaving 10 bases between the germline ends. J is TRBJ2-3 and V is TRBV2; no clear D. Specimen: PBMCs. The receptor comes from a man aged 30-40 years in good health and CMV-seropositive. CDR3 coding DNA: TGTGCCAGCCCTGGGCCGCGCACAGATACGCAGTATTTT. Protein: CASPGPRTDTQYF.